The 11 T cell receptor beta chains given below trace back to one sample, sequenced in a study of blood T cells in healthy people across ages. Using a J-beta primer mix together with a sample-barcoded 5' primer, a second PCR was run for roughly 7 to 12 cycles. In TCRdb, the 5' RACE reads were re-called with MiXCR into one record per CDR3 protein. The top ten hold approximately 51% of the sample, which has about 400,000 distinct CDR3 sequences, about 49% seen once. Sequenced: blood. The receptors derive from a man aged 60 to 75 in good health.

The chain couples TRBV28 to TRBJ2-3, with a weak D call TRBD1 (5 bases). From germline, CDR1 is MDHEN and CDR2 SYDVKM. Between the trimmed V and J ends, which lost 5 bases and 2 bases, there was a span of 17 bases. The CDR3 covers 16 residues. The CDR3 spells CASSPSTETFTDTQYF. The DNA for the CDR3 is TGTGCCAGCAGTCCCTCGACAGAGACCTTCACAGATACGCAGTATTTT.

As for this clonotype: At one boundary the junction diverges from the germline segment, which might be a read error. The chain uses TRBV28 and TRBJ2-7; D is unresolved. CDR1 is MDHEN, CDR2 SYDVKM, per germline. The CDR3 spans 15 residues. The CDR3 nucleotides are TGTGCCAACAGTTTGAGACGCCTAGTCGTCTACGAGCAGTACTTC. Protein product: CANSLRRLVVYEQYF.

The chain carries TRBV29-1 and TRBJ2-1; no definite D call. Trimming cost V 5 bases and J 6 bases, with 5 bases left between them. The germline gives CDR1 SQVTM, CDR2 ANQGSEA. The CDR3 totals 10 residues. The CDR3 DNA sequence: TGCAGCGTTCTCCGCAATGAGCAGTTCTTC. Translated: CSVLRNEQFF.

The chain uses TRBV6-1 and TRBJ2-7, with D possibly TRBD1 on 6 matching bases. V was pared by 8 bases and J by 2 bases, with 19 bases between. The CDR3 has 15 amino acids. The germline V gene has CDR1 MNHNS and CDR2 SASEGT. In nucleotides, the CDR3 is TGTGCCAGCGGGGGAACAGACAGGTTCCCCTACGAGCAGTACTTC. This translates into CASGGTDRFPYEQYF.

Details on this clonotype: An end of the junction differs from the germline gene, which may be a read error. The J gene is TRBJ2-1, the V gene TRBV6-2 or TRBV6-3, with D tentatively TRBD1 or TRBD2 (6 bases each). The CDR3 is 15 amino acids. CDR1 MNHEY and CDR2 SVGEGT come from the germline V gene. This CDR3 is CAISYLAGGLNEQFF. CDR3 in DNA: TGTGCCATCAGTTACCTAGCTGGGGGGCTCAATGAGCAGTTCTTC.

V and J are TRBV9 and TRBJ2-3; TRBD2 agrees at 7 bases. Germline CDR1 is SGDLS and CDR2 is YYNGEE. V lost 7 bases and J lost 0; bases outside the gene matches: 8. CDR3 length equals 15 residues. CDR3 sequence: CASARGSRSTDTQYF. CDR3 DNA: TGTGCCAGCGCGCGGGGGTCCCGAAGCACAGATACGCAGTATTTT.

This clonotype has just a few counts. V gene TRBV14 combines with J gene TRBJ2-6; D gene ambiguous. Between the trimmed V and J ends, which lost 1 base and 0 bases, there was a span of 10 bases. This CDR3 region has 17 residues. The germline V gene encodes CDR1 SGHDN and CDR2 FVKESK. CDR3 in amino acids: CASSQGPRISGANVLTF. CDR3 DNA: TGTGCCAGCAGCCAAGGACCCCGGATCTCTGGGGCCAACGTCCTGACTTTC.

Only one count was recorded for this clonotype. For the CDR3, the DNA is TGTGCCAGCAGCCAAGCAGCGACTAGTGACTACGAGCAGTACTTC. Amino acids: CASSQAATSDYEQYF. The chain uses TRBV4-2 and TRBJ2-4, with D possibly being TRBD2 (6 bases). The DNA end lines up better with TRBJ2-7; the J call may be wrong. The CDR3 has 15 amino acids. CDR1 LGHNA and CDR2 YNFKEQ come from the germline V gene.

The V call is TRBV29-1, the J call TRBJ2-7; 9 bases align to TRBD1. This CDR3 comprises 15 residues. V trimming: 6 bases; J trimming: 5 bases; junction bases outside the gene matches: 14. CDR1 is SQVTM and CDR2 is ANQGSEA in the germline V gene. The CDR3 DNA sequence: TGCAGCGTCTCAACCGGGACAGGGACGAAGGACGAGCAGTACTTC. Translated: CSVSTGTGTKDEQYF.

The sample holds a few counts of this clonotype. V usage is TRBV15 and J usage is TRBJ2-4; D is ambiguous. CDR3 length: 14 residues. Trimming stripped 1 base from V and 0 bases from J, with 4 bases between. The germline gives CDR1 LNHNV, CDR2 YYDKDF (reference sequence). The CDR3 coding sequence is TGTGCCACCAGCAGAGTTATAGCCAAAAACATTCAGTACTTC. This codes for CATSRVIAKNIQYF.

The chain is built from TRBV7-2 and TRBJ2-5; 7 nucleotides line up with TRBD2. Germline V gene sequence: CDR1 SGHTA, CDR2 FQGNSA. CDR3 length: 14 residues. The V and J ends lost 5 bases and 5 bases, in that order; junction bases with no gene match: 8. The CDR3 region is CASSRTSGMETQYF. The CDR3 DNA reads TGTGCCAGCAGCCGGACTAGTGGTATGGAGACCCAGTACTTC.